The 29 T cell receptor beta chains in this list originate from one sample, sequenced in a study of persistence of HIV-infected CD4 T cells. Nonspecific anti-CD3/anti-CD28 bead stimulation represents the broad CD4+ T cell repertoire. CD4+ T cells upregulating both CD40 ligand and CD69 were sorted as responding cells. Sequencing used immunoSEQ version 4 in survey mode. Sequenced by immunoSEQ multiplex PCR; TCRdb stores in-frame clones only, minus some. The sample has under 50,000 clones, about 87% seen once. These TCRs are of unknown antigen specificity. Sequenced material: CD4+ T cells sorted from PBMCs after approximately 20-hour stimulation, taken from a patient who received antiretroviral therapy. The source of these receptors is an adult woman with HIV who was CMV-seropositive.

This sequence joins TRBV5-1 and TRBJ1-1, with 7 bases identical to TRBD1. The CDR3 is 12 amino acids. Germline V CDR1 and CDR2: SGHRS, YFSETQ. The V and J ends lost 5 bases and 7 bases, in that order; junction bases with no gene match: 5. The CDR3 is CASSRDRSEAFF. CDR3 nucleotides: TGCGCCAGCAGTAGGGACAGAAGTGAAGCTTTCTTT.

The chain couples TRBV5-1 to TRBJ2-2, with D unresolved. CDR1 and CDR2 from the germline V gene are SGHRS and YFSETQ. This CDR3 region has 14 residues. The V end lost 4 bases, the J end lost 1 base, and 8 bases lay between the germline ends. This chain's CDR3 is CASSPVQNTGELFF. CDR3 DNA: TGCGCCAGCAGCCCGGTTCAGAACACCGGGGAGCTGTTTTTT.

This clone was recorded only once. This rearrangement joins TRBV27 to TRBJ1-6; D not certain. This CDR3 has 16 residues. Deletions cut 2 bases from V and 7 bases from J, with 15 bases between. Germline V lookup: CDR1 MNHEY, CDR2 SMNVEV (reference sequence). The CDR3 sequence is CASSLGGSPVNSPLHF. The CDR3 nucleotides are TGTGCCAGCAGTTTAGGAGGGAGTCCCGTGAATTCACCCCTCCACTTT.

V is TRBV7-8 and J is TRBJ2-1, with a tentative D call TRBD2 (5 bases). Germline CDR1 reads SGHVS; CDR2 reads FQNEAQ. Trimming took 2 bases from V and 3 from J, leaving 11 bases between them. This CDR3 is 15 amino acids long. In DNA, the CDR3 is TGTGCCAGCAGCTTAAGGACTCGGAGCTACAATGAGCAGTTCTTC. Translating gives CASSLRTRSYNEQFF.

The chain has TRBV7-2 and TRBJ1-1; TRBD1 is a possible D gene (5 bases). Looked up from germline, CDR1 is SGHTA and CDR2 is FQGNSA. V lost 5 bases and J 1 base, leaving 14 bases between the germline ends. The CDR3 length is 15 residues. The CDR3 nucleotides read TGTGCCAGCAGCCTCGGGGGGTACGGGAACACTGAAGCTTTCTTT. Its protein product is CASSLGGYGNTEAFF.

The CDR3 region is CASSAGDRGDEQFF. The CDR3 bases are TGTGCCAGCAGCGCAGGGGACAGGGGCGATGAGCAGTTCTTC. The chain employs TRBV7-3 and TRBJ2-1; 10 bases are shared with TRBD1. The CDR3 has 14 amino acids. Germline CDR1 and CDR2: SGHTA and FQGTGA. V lost 5 bases to trimming and J lost 8 bases; unmatched junction nucleotides: 6.

There are a few counts of this clone. This chain uses TRBV6-1 with TRBJ1-1; D gene uncertain. V shed 2 bases and J shed 1 base, with 5 bases lying between them. The CDR3 runs 13 residues. The germline V gene has CDR1 MNHNS and CDR2 SASEGT. Here the CDR3 reads CASSEWQNTEAFF. In nucleotides, the CDR3 is TGTGCCAGCAGTGAATGGCAGAACACTGAAGCTTTCTTT.

The chain has TRBV24-1 and TRBJ2-2, with a possible D match to TRBD2 (6 bases). Germline V gene lookup returns CDR1 KGHDR and CDR2 SFDVKD. Trimming cost V 4 bases and J 5 bases, with 19 bases left between them. This CDR3 spans 17 amino acids. In DNA form, the CDR3 reads TGTGCCACCAGTGACCCGGGGCGGGGCAGAGTAACCGGGGAGCTGTTTTTT. The encoded protein is CATSDPGRGRVTGELFF.

The chain employs TRBV15 and TRBJ2-7, with D maybe TRBD1 (6 bases). The germline gives CDR1 LNHNV, CDR2 YYDKDF (reference sequence). The CDR3 is made up of 15 amino acids. The ends were cut back, 3 bases at V and 2 bases at J, with 14 bases in the middle. The CDR3 DNA reads TGTGCCACCAGCAGCCCCGGGACAAATACCTACGAGCAGTACTTC. It translates to CATSSPGTNTYEQYF. The whole variable domain, remainder taken from reference TRBV15 and TRBJ2-7, is DAMVIQNPRYQVTQFGKPVTLSCSQTLNHNVMYWYQQKSSQAPKLLFHYYDKDFNNEADTPDNFQSRRPNTSFCFLDIRSPGLGDTAMYLCATSSPGTNTYEQYFGPGTRLTVT.

The gene calls are TRBV6-5 and TRBJ2-3; D is possibly TRBD1 (6 bases). Trimming shortened V by 2 bases and J by 5 bases, and 11 bases separated the two germline ends. In germline, CDR1 is MNHEY, CDR2 SVGAGI. CDR3 size: 14 residues. The CDR3 DNA is TGTGCCAGCAGTTACAACAGGGCTGGAGATACGCAGTATTTT. Its translation: CASSYNRAGDTQYF.

This chain joins TRBV19 and TRBJ2-4, with D possibly TRBD1 on 6 matching bases. Germline-derived CDR1 and CDR2 are LNHDA and SQIVND (reference sequence). CDR3 length equals 16 residues. V lost 1 base, J lost 5 bases, and 15 bases lay in between. The DNA of the CDR3 is TGTGCCAGTAGTATAGTTACAGGGTTGTTGCAAAACATTCAGTACTTC. Its protein product is CASSIVTGLLQNIQYF.

The rearrangement joins TRBV10-1 to TRBJ2-2; tentatively, D is TRBD1 or TRBD2 (5 bases each). V gave up 11 bases and J gave up 4 bases, with 32 bases separating them. The CDR3 consists of 19 residues. CDR1 is WNHNN, CDR2 SYGVQD, per germline (reference sequence). CDR3 sequence: CAVSPGISGTGSITGELFF. CDR3 nucleotide sequence: TGCGCCGTCAGCCCTGGAATCTCAGGGACCGGTAGTATCACCGGGGAGCTGTTTTTT.

The CDR3 protein is CAWSVRGRGPNQPQHF. CDR3 sequence (DNA): TGTGCCTGGAGTGTAAGAGGCAGGGGCCCTAATCAGCCCCAGCATTTT. The genes are TRBV30 and TRBJ1-5; possible D gene TRBD1, 6 bases. In germline, CDR1 is GTSNPN, CDR2 SVGIG (reference sequence). The CDR3 extends over 16 amino acids. V was cut by 0 bases and J by 4 bases, with 16 bases left in between. The complete variable domain, with remaining parts taken from reference TRBV30 and TRBJ1-5, reads SQTIHQWPATLVQPVGSPLSLECTVEGTSNPNLYWYRQAAGRGLQLLFYSVGIGQISSEVPQNLSASRPQDRQFILSSKKLLLSDSGFYLCAWSVRGRGPNQPQHFGDGTRLSIL.

This chain connects TRBV2 to TRBJ2-1; 7 positions match TRBD1. The CDR3 is 15 residues long. Germline V CDR1 and CDR2: SNHLY, FYNNEI. Trimming at V came to 6 bases and at J to 3 bases, leaving 8 bases not matched to a gene. CDR3 nucleotides: TGTGCCAGCAGGGGGGCCGGGACAGTCTACAATGAGCAGTTCTTC. Translation gives CASRGAGTVYNEQFF.

The V call is TRBV3-1 (or the pseudogene TRBV3-2), the J call TRBJ1-6; TRBD1 matches at 8 bases. The CDR3 extends over 15 amino acids. Per germline, CDR1 LGHDT and CDR2 YNNKEL (reference sequence). V trimming: 5 bases; J trimming: 10 bases; junction bases outside the gene matches: 10. The CDR3: CASSAHRGGESPLHF. In DNA form, the CDR3 reads TGTGCCAGCAGCGCTCACAGGGGGGGAGAATCACCCCTCCACTTT.

The genes are TRBV15 and TRBJ1-2; D not certain. The germline gives CDR1 LNHNV, CDR2 YYDKDF (reference sequence). The CDR3 sequence is 13 residues long. Trimming stripped 3 bases from V and 6 bases from J, with 11 bases between. CDR3 loop: CATSSRPWDGYTF. CDR3 nucleotides: TGTGCCACCAGCAGTCGCCCGTGGGATGGCTACACCTTC.

Relative to its sample, this clone is medium-sized (0.01 to 0.1%). The chain couples TRBV25-1 to TRBJ2-1; D is unclear. CDR1 is MGHDK, CDR2 SYGVNS, per germline. The V and J ends lost 4 bases and 6 bases respectively, with 7 bases between them. This CDR3 is 12 amino acids long. The CDR3 bases are TGTGCCAGCAGTGCAACCCCCAATGAGCAGTTCTTC. Amino acids: CASSATPNEQFF.

This chain uses TRBV14 with TRBJ1-2, with no clear D. Trimming removed 0 bases from V and 3 bases from J, with 8 bases in between. The CDR3 has 14 amino acids. Germline V gene sequence: CDR1 SGHDN, CDR2 FVKESK. CDR3: CASSQDNRDYGYTF. In DNA form, the CDR3 reads TGTGCCAGCAGCCAAGATAACCGAGACTATGGCTACACCTTC.

The chain recombines TRBV19 with TRBJ2-5, with D unresolved. V was shortened by 3 bases and J by 0 bases, with 8 bases between the two germline ends. CDR1 is LNHDA, CDR2 SQIVND, per germline (reference sequence). This CDR3 has 14 residues. The CDR3 DNA is TGTGCCAGTAGTATGAGACGGGACCAAGAGACCCAGTACTTC. It is translated as CASSMRRDQETQYF.

This clone was seen only a few times. The V call is TRBV28, the J call TRBJ2-1, with D perhaps matching TRBD2 (5 bases). V lost 8 bases and J 2 bases, leaving 13 bases between the germline ends. The CDR3 runs to 14 residues. Germline lookup yields CDR1 MDHEN and CDR2 SYDVKM. CDR3 nucleotides: TGTGCCAGCTACCCCCCGGGAACCTACAATGAGCAGTTCTTC. It yields the protein CASYPPGTYNEQFF.

This clone was found a few times. The V call is TRBV2, the J call TRBJ2-1, with TRBD1 identical over 9 bases. V lost 1 base and J lost 8; bases outside the gene matches: 18. This CDR3 is 19 amino acids long. Germline values: CDR1 SNHLY, CDR2 FYNNEI. In DNA form, the CDR3 reads TGTGCCAGCAGTGAAGGGGCGGATCGGTGGACAGGGGTTGTGGATGAGCAGTTCTTC. This sequence encodes CASSEGADRWTGVVDEQFF. The full variable domain, its missing parts supplied by reference TRBV2 and TRBJ2-1, is EPEVTQTPSHQVTQMGQEVILRCVPISNHLYFYWYRQILGQKVEFLVSFYNNEISEKSEIFDDQFSVERPDGSNFTLKIRSTKLEDSAMYFCASSEGADRWTGVVDEQFFGPGTRLTVL.

Written as DNA, the CDR3 is TGTGCCAGCAGTTCACCCAGGGGGACCAATCAGCCCCAGCATTTT. Protein: CASSSPRGTNQPQHF. V gene TRBV28 combines with J gene TRBJ1-5; TRBD1 matches at 7 bases. The CDR3 runs to 15 residues. V lost 4 bases, J lost 3 bases, and 6 bases stayed unmatched. Germline V gene data show CDR1 as MDHEN and CDR2 as SYDVKM.

As for this clone: The junction departs from the called germline gene at one end, perhaps through a read error. This sample also contains other DNA sequences that code for the same CDR3. The genes are TRBV7-2 and TRBJ2-5; tentative D call: TRBD1 (5 bases). Per the germline V gene, CDR1 is SGHTA and CDR2 is FQGNSA. The CDR3 length is 14 residues. In DNA form, the CDR3 reads TGTGCCAGCAGTCTCAACAGGCCCCAAGGGACCCAGTACTTC. Translated, it gives CASSLNRPQGTQYF.

This chain connects TRBV3-1 (or the pseudogene TRBV3-2) to TRBJ2-1; D is possibly TRBD1 (5 bases). The ends were cut back, 3 bases at V and 2 bases at J, with 14 bases in the middle. The CDR3 sequence is 16 residues long. CDR1 LGHDT and CDR2 YNNKEL come from the germline V gene (reference sequence). CDR3 sequence (DNA): TGTGCCAGCAGCCATGAAAGGGGTACAACCTACAATGAGCAGTTCTTC. Protein product: CASSHERGTTYNEQFF.

This chain uses TRBV5-1 with TRBJ2-5; 11 bases fit TRBD1. Germline CDR1 SGHRS, CDR2 YFSETQ. CDR3 length: 14 residues. With V trimmed by 4 bases and J by 6 bases, 5 bases remained unmatched. The CDR3 DNA reads TGCGCCAGCAGCGGGGGACAGGGGGGAAAGACCCAGTACTTC. Its translation: CASSGGQGGKTQYF.

This chain uses TRBV5-5 with TRBJ1-1, with a tentative D call TRBD1 (5 bases). CDR1 and CDR2 (germline): SGHKS, YYEKEE (reference sequence). This CDR3 is 17 amino acids long. Trimming shortened V by 0 bases and J by 0 bases, and 15 bases separated the two germline ends. The CDR3 reads CASSLGQGRSLNTEAFF. CDR3 coding DNA: TGTGCCAGCAGCTTGGGGCAGGGACGTTCCCTGAACACTGAAGCTTTCTTT.

The CDR3 DNA reads TGTGCCAGTAGTATCCGGGCCGATAGCAATCAGCCCCAGCATTTT. Translation gives CASSIRADSNQPQHF. The chain couples TRBV19 to TRBJ1-5; the D is unclear. Trimming stripped 3 bases from V and 0 bases from J, with 9 bases between. This CDR3 contains 15 residues. In germline, CDR1 is LNHDA, CDR2 SQIVND (reference sequence). Full variable domain (rest looked up from reference TRBV19 and TRBJ1-5): DGGITQSPKYLFRKEGQNVTLSCEQNLNHDAMYWYRQDPGQGLRLIYYSQIVNDFQKGDIAEGYSVSREKKESFPLTVTSAQKNPTAFYLCASSIRADSNQPQHFGDGTRLSIL.

The J gene is TRBJ2-5, the V gene TRBV25-1, with a possible D match to TRBD2 (7 bases). The germline gives CDR1 MGHDK, CDR2 SYGVNS. This CDR3 contains 14 residues. The V gene lost 4 bases and the J gene lost 5 bases, with 14 bases spanning the gap. In DNA, the CDR3 is TGTGCCAGCAGTGTAACGGGGGGCTTTGAGACCCAGTACTTC. Translated: CASSVTGGFETQYF.

The rearrangement joins TRBV7-9 to TRBJ1-2; D not resolved. V was trimmed by 4 bases and J by 5 bases, leaving 14 bases between them. The CDR3 extends over 14 amino acids. Germline assignment: CDR1 SEHNR and CDR2 FQNEAQ (reference sequence). The CDR3 region has the DNA TGTGCCAGCAGCTCCCGTGAGGGCGTATATGGCTACACCTTC. Translation gives CASSSREGVYGYTF.